A selection of T cell receptor beta chains follows, all from one sample in a study of blood T cell repertoires in COVID-19. Method: immunoSEQ multiplex PCR; TCRdb's copy keeps in-frame clones and lacks some. The sample has 190,000 or so clones, 75% to 90% seen once; the top ten hold about 2.2%. Sequencing was done on a sample of PBMCs or T cells enriched from blood (not recorded which). These receptors were taken from a woman aged 25 to 39 who had recovered from COVID-19. CDR3s include the opening cysteine and the closing phenylalanine or tryptophan. A D gene is named only where the DNA matches it firmly. A clone size is listed for some rows: how often the clone was seen (once, few, many), or a class if it is expanded.

d_call,v_call,j_call,clone_size,cdr3_nt,cdr3_aa
.,TRBV7-3,TRBJ2-2,.,TGTGCCAGCAGCCCATACGGGAGTGGTAACACCGGGGAGCTGTTTTTT,CASSPYGSGNTGELFF
.,TRBV3-1/TRBV3-2,TRBJ2-3,.,TGTGCCAGCAGCCAAGACACCTCGCTTAGAGATACGCAGTATTTT,CASSQDTSLRDTQYF
.,TRBV7-9,TRBJ2-7,.,TGTGCCAGCAGCCCAACTGAAAACTCCTACGAGCAGTACTTC,CASSPTENSYEQYF
.,TRBV19,TRBJ2-3,once,TGTGCCAGTAGTATACTCAGCGGGCGTCAGACAGATACGCAGTATTTT,CASSILSGRQTDTQYF
TRBD1,TRBV6-6,TRBJ1-2,.,TGTGCCAGCAGTCAAGGGACAGGGGCCAACTATGGCTACACCTTC,CASSQGTGANYGYTF
.,TRBV6-5,TRBJ1-6,.,TGTGCCAGCAGTTACGATCGACAGTATAATTCACCCCTCCACTTT,CASSYDRQYNSPLHF
TRBD1,TRBV30,TRBJ1-4,.,TGTGCCTGGAGCCGAACAGGGGTGGCTAATGAAAAACTGTTTTTT,CAWSRTGVANEKLFF
.,TRBV10-3,TRBJ1-5,.,TGTGCCAGCGGACAGAATAATCAGCCCCAGCATTTT,CASGQNNQPQHF
TRBD1,TRBV4-3,TRBJ1-6,.,TGCGCCAGCAGCTCACAGGGGGGCAATTCACCCCTCCACTTT,CASSSQGGNSPLHF
.,TRBV3-1/TRBV3-2,TRBJ1-3,.,TGTGCCAGCAGCCAAGCTAGAAACACGGTCTCGGATGGCGACACCATATATTTT,CASSQARNTVSDGDTIYF